This TCR beta chain was observed in a study of blood T cell repertoires in COVID-19. CDR3 length: 15 amino acids. Trimming removed 2 bases at V and 1 base at J, with 8 bases between. Germline lookup yields CDR1 KGHSH and CDR2 LQKENI. This table comes from immunoSEQ multiplex PCR, and its TCRdb copy is limited to in-frame clones, with some not included. The data show 250,000 to 350,000 clones, approximately 90% seen once. V gene TRBV18 combines with J gene TRBJ1-4, with no clear D. The clonotype comes from a woman between 50 and 59 years old with COVID-19, enrolled during active disease. Material: peripheral blood. CDR3 residues: CASSPEGLTNEKLFF. The CDR3 bases are TGTGCCAGCTCACCAGAGGGTCTAACTAATGAAAAACTGTTTTTT.